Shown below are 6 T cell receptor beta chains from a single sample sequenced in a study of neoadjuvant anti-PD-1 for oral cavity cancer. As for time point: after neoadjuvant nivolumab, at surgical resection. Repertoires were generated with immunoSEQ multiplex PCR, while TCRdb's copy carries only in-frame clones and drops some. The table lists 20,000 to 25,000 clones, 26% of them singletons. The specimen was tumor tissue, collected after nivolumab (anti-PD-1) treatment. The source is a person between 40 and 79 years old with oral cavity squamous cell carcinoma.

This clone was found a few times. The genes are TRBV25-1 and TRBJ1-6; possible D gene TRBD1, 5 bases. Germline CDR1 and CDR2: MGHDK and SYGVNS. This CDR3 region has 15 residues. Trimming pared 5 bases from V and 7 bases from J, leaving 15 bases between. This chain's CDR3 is CASSPWGTDNSPLHF. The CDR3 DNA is TGTGCCAGCAGTCCCTGGGGGACTGACAATTCACCCCTCCACTTT.

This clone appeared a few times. DNA of the CDR3: TGCGCCAGCAGCTCTGGGGGCCGAGGGGCGCGGAGTGAAAAACTGTTTTTT. Its translation is CASSSGGRGARSEKLFF. The V call is TRBV5-1, the J call TRBJ1-4, with a weak D call TRBD1 (6 bases). The V end lost 3 bases, the J end lost 7 bases, and 22 bases lay between the germline ends. CDR1 and CDR2 from the germline V gene are SGHRS and YFSETQ. The CDR3 spans 17 residues.

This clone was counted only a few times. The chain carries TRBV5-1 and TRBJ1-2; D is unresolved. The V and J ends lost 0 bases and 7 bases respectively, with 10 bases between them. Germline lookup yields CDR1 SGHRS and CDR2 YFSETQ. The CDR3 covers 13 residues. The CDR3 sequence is CASSLESIGGYTF. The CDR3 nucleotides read TGCGCCAGCAGCTTGGAATCCATTGGTGGCTACACCTTC.

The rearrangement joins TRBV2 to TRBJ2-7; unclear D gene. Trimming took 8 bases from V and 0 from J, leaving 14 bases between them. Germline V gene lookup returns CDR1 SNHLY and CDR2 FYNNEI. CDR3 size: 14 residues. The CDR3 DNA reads TGTGCCAGCCTGGACGCGAGGAGCTCCTACGAGCAGTACTTC. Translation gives CASLDARSSYEQYF.

Written as DNA, the CDR3 is TGTGCCTGGGAGAGGAAGGGGGCGGCCACGATATATGGCTACACCTTC. Translating it yields CAWERKGAATIYGYTF. The J gene is TRBJ1-2, the V gene TRBV30; 7 positions match TRBD1. V dropped 5 bases and J dropped 5; count of bases not matched to a gene: 17. Germline CDR1 and CDR2: GTSNPN and SVGIG (reference sequence). The CDR3 spans 16 residues.

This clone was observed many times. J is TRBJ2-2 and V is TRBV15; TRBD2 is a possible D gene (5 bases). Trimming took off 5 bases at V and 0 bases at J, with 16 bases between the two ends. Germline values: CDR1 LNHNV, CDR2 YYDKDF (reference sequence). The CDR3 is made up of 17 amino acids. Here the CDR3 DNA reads TGTGCCACCAGCCCGAGTATCCGGGGATCGAACACCGGGGAGCTGTTTTTT. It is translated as CATSPSIRGSNTGELFF.